This T cell receptor beta chain was sequenced during a study of T cell repertoires in cytomegalovirus infection. Germline V gene sequence: CDR1 SGHDT, CDR2 YYEEEE. This CDR3 is built from 14 residues. V was trimmed by 2 bases and J by 0 bases, leaving 6 bases between them. TCRdb independently ran MiXCR on the reads; one entry per CDR3 protein. The sample carries around 740,000 distinct CDR3 sequences, less than 40% recorded once. Input material: PBMCs. This TCR was recovered from a human donor in good health (CMV status not recorded). Some clones in this sample may be carry-over from other donors' samples. J is TRBJ1-3 and V is TRBV5-6; D not certain. CDR3 amino acids: CASSFIDSGNTIYF. CDR3 nucleotide sequence: TGTGCCAGCAGCTTTATCGACTCTGGAAACACCATATATTTT.